This T cell receptor beta chain was sequenced in a study of a mutant IDH1 vaccine in newly diagnosed glioma (dated by TCRdb to the early 2020s). A note on the overall study: Patients were given eight vaccinations, in weeks 1, 3, 5, 7, 11, 15, 19 and 23, which matched visits V03 through V10. Vaccination started 4-6 weeks after radiotherapy alone, or was given together with temozolomide cycles in the groups whose treatment included chemotherapy. Of the roughly 32 treated patients, around 62% were male and about 40% were female, and a mean age of about 37 years was recorded. Prior to enrollment, standard therapy consisting of radiotherapy alone, temozolomide alone, or radiochemotherapy with temozolomide had been administered to patients, with the combination being received by most patients. Peripheral blood samples were drawn at six visits, namely V03 (baseline), V05, V07, V10, V12 and V13. For exploratory analyses, longitudinal TCRB deep sequencing was carried out in 25 treated patients wherever samples were available.

The time point label corresponds to: week 23, last vaccination. Every vaccine dose consisted of 300 ug of a 20-mer mutant IDH1 peptide in Montanide, administered subcutaneously together with topical imiquimod. All donors had newly diagnosed IDH1-mutant astrocytomas of WHO grade 3 or 4 that showed loss of nuclear ATRX. The samples were drawn from NOA16, a multicentre, single-arm, open-label phase I trial in Germany that tested a mutant IDH1 peptide vaccine in humans for the first time. Genomic DNA for TCRB sequencing was extracted from EDTA blood using the DNeasy Blood and Tissue Kit. Receptor libraries were prepared by the immunoSEQ multiplex PCR assay. Rearranged TCR beta chain sequences were amplified with the hsTCRB Kit following the manufacturer's protocol. An Illumina MiSeq was used to sequence the TCRB libraries. The source study handled its data this way. The kit vendor's proprietary platform handled demultiplexing, trimming and gene mapping. The table comes from immuneACCESS by way of TCRdb, which keeps in-frame sequences with V and J called. Part of the clones is missing from these tables; in studies checked, under half for an unresolved V gene and the rest for unknown reasons. D and trimming were read from the DNA, whereas the V and J calls and clone size are those reported in that table. The sample records about 55,000 clones, 75% to 90% of which are singletons. More than 5% of the sample is in the top ten clones.

About this clone itself: The antigen this receptor binds is unknown. Base quality data are lacking; no much larger clone is found one base away.

From its cysteine to its phenylalanine, the CDR3 spans 14 amino acids. Solely the CDR3 DNA is kept, with 42 bases framed from the first base. CDR1 and CDR2 are drawn from the germline V gene: SGDLS, YYNGEE. V loses 3 bases of germline sequence and J loses 2 bases, and the interval between the two ends is 12 bases. Points the paper makes about the study in general: The authors noted that analyses of patient blood samples could not be reproduced because of sample limitations. Availability determined which PBMC samples were chosen for TCRB deep sequencing. Immune responses induced by the vaccine were seen in around 93% of patients across multiple MHC alleles. No apparent relationship was observed between pseudoprogression and alterations in the top peripheral T cell clonotypes detected by TCRB sequencing.

This chain is built from TRBV9 and TRBJ2-7, with TRBD1 tentatively as D gene (6 bases match). The specimen was PBMCs, collected from a glioma patient whose treatment included an IDH1 peptide vaccine. This TCR derives from a man in his forties or fifties with glioma. The nucleotide sequence is given as TGTGCCAGCAGCGCCGGGACACAGACCTACGAGCAGTACTTC. This is translated as CASSAGTQTYEQYF.